The sequence of this TCR beta chain was determined in a study of T cell responses to AZD1222 COVID-19 vaccine. General study points: The study found vaccine-associated CD4 TCRs spanning spike, dominant at 160-218 and 743-854. In the spike-specific TCR repertoire, nearly half reportedly target unmutated variant regions. Donors, mostly white British, included more females; clonal diversity was possibly underestimated. Baseline seropositivity characterized only a handful of AZD1222 recipients.

Assay: immunoSEQ multiplex PCR; the TCRdb copy retains only in-frame clones and omits some. The sample shows around 80,000 clones, about 83% of them seen only once. About this clone itself: Its antigen remains unidentified.

Germline assignment: CDR1 SGHTA and CDR2 FQGTGA. The CDR3 sequence is 14 residues long. The V end was cut by 4 bases, the J end by 1 base, with 9 bases between. This clonotype was obtained from an adult who received the AZD1222 COVID-19 vaccine. The sample consisted of peripheral blood, taken 28 days after the second AZD1222 dose. The genes are TRBV7-3 and TRBJ2-3, with D perhaps TRBD2 (6 bases). The CDR3 DNA reads TGTGCCAGCAGCTCCTCGGGAGGCACAGATACGCAGTATTTT. This translates into CASSSSGGTDTQYF.